This T cell receptor beta chain was sequenced for a study of low-dose radiotherapy and immunotherapy resistance in tumors. Study overall: Radiation delivery to Cohort 1 consisted of 0.5 Gy per fraction every 2 weeks, summing to 6.5 Gy. The 200 mg/m2 dose of intravenous cyclophosphamide was given every two weeks, one day before radiation and immunotherapy. For four cycles from cycle 1 day 1, patients took 300 mg oral aspirin daily.

TRAV- and TRBV-specific primers, spanning alpha and beta chains, primed first-strand cDNA. The authors ran around 18 PCR cycles to amplify TCRs with a constant-region primer and V-primer adapter. TCRdb reanalysed the reads using MiXCR and keeps one entry per CDR3 protein. Altogether approximately 84,000 distinct CDR3 sequences are present, around 17% being singletons, with the ten largest covering over 1.2%. The time point: after trial treatment. Documented treatment: LDRT plus nivolumab, ipilimumab, low-dose cyclophosphamide and aspirin (RACIN trial). V was shortened by 7 bases and J by 5 bases, with 12 bases between the two germline ends. The germline V gene encodes CDR1 LNHDA and CDR2 SQIVND (reference sequence). This CDR3 is built from 13 residues.

The sequencing used PBMCs, collected after low-dose radiotherapy plus immunotherapy. V is TRBV19 and J is TRBJ1-5, with a tentative D call TRBD1 (6 bases). The receptor's source is a male donor with prostate cancer. CDR3 region: CASKLGGDQPQHF. The CDR3 nucleotides are TGTGCCAGTAAGTTGGGGGGCGATCAGCCCCAGCATTTT.